A single sample is the source of the 27 T cell receptor beta chains below, sequenced in a study of blood T cells in healthy people across ages (dated by TCRdb to about 2015). To prepare the library, 5' RACE was applied. Reads for this sample came from an Illumina HiSeq 2500. A second PCR of roughly 6 to 11 cycles was run with a J-beta primer mix and a sample-barcoded 5' primer. TCRdb reworked the public reads: Q25 trimming with fastp, MiXCR clone assembly, productive beta chains retained. One record per CDR3 amino acid sequence lists the most common genes and DNA. The sample table shows 650,000 to 1,000,000 distinct CDR3 sequences, and 35% to 40% are seen once. The ten largest clonotypes hold 10% to 15% of the sample. Sequencing used blood. The receptors derive from a man aged 18 to 29 in good health.

This chain links TRBV7-2 with TRBJ2-3; 7 nucleotides match TRBD1. The junction had 9 bases not matched to a gene; V was cut back by 9 bases and J by 3 bases. The CDR3 runs to 14 residues. Germline V gives CDR1 SGHTA, CDR2 FQGNSA. CDR3 coding DNA: TGTGCCAGTAGGACAGGCGAGGGGACAGATACGCAGTATTTT. This gives the protein CASRTGEGTDTQYF.

This clonotype was recorded a few times. This sequence joins TRBV11-2 and TRBJ2-7; weak D call: TRBD2 (6 bases). Germline CDR1 SGHAT, CDR2 FQNNGV. Trimming left V 2 bases short and J 10 bases short, with 18 bases between. CDR3 length: 14 amino acids. Here the CDR3 reads CASSLLTAGMAQYF. As DNA, the CDR3 is TGTGCCAGCAGCTTACTAACGGCGGGGATGGCCCAGTACTTC.

This CDR3 reads CASSLPRDRGTKETQYF. CDR3 in DNA: TGTGCCAGCAGCTTACCCAGGGACCGGGGAACTAAAGAGACCCAGTACTTC. This rearrangement joins TRBV11-1 to TRBJ2-5; D is tentatively TRBD1 or TRBD2 (5 bases each). The CDR3 is 17 amino acids. The germline gives CDR1 SGHAT, CDR2 FQDESV (reference sequence). V gave up 2 bases and J gave up 3 bases, with 19 bases separating them.

The table lists this clonotype with many counts. The chain couples TRBV12-3 or TRBV12-4 to TRBJ2-6; no firm D call. Trimming pared 7 bases from V and 5 bases from J, leaving 9 bases between. This CDR3 is built from 13 residues. The CDR3 coding sequence is TGTGCCAGCACCTCCCTATGGGCCAACGTCCTGACTTTC. It is translated as CASTSLWANVLTF.

The rearrangement uses TRBV27 and TRBJ2-5; the D call may be TRBD1 or TRBD2 (6 bases each). CDR3 length: 15 residues. From germline, CDR1 is MNHEY and CDR2 SMNVEV (reference sequence). V shed 3 bases and J shed 11 bases, with 22 bases lying between them. This CDR3 is CASSFNRQEGNEQYF. The CDR3 bases are TGTGCCAGCAGTTTTAACCGACAGGAGGGGAATGAGCAGTACTTC.

This clonotype has ten or more counts. The genes are TRBV12-3 or TRBV12-4 and TRBJ2-3; no reliable D call. The CDR3 has 15 amino acids. Between the trimmed V and J ends, which lost 1 base and 0 bases, there was a span of 8 bases. The CDR3, as DNA: TGTGCCAGCAGTTTAGACGGGCTTAGCACAGATACGCAGTATTTT. Its protein is CASSLDGLSTDTQYF.

With respect to this clonotype: It may be a read error: a sequence one base away is much more abundant. The genes are TRBV29-1 and TRBJ2-1; TRBD1 agrees at 9 bases. Germline lookup yields CDR1 SQVTM and CDR2 ANQGSEA. The ends lost 4 bases at V and 12 bases at J; junction bases unmatched: 13. The CDR3 runs 14 residues. CDR3 nucleotide sequence: TGCAGCGTTGTTGATCGGGACAGGGTTTGTAGGCAGTTCTTC. Amino acids: CSVVDRDRVCRQFF.

This clonotype was detected ten times or more. The CDR3, as DNA: TGTGCCAGCAGTTTAGCGGGACCGGGAACGCCGAACTATGGCTACACCTTC. Translated: CASSLAGPGTPNYGYTF. V and J are TRBV12-3 or TRBV12-4 and TRBJ1-2; D might be TRBD1 (5 bases). The CDR3 sequence is 17 residues long. Trimming removed 0 bases from V and 2 bases from J, with 16 bases in between.

There are a few counts of this clonotype. The chain uses TRBV7-9 and TRBJ1-5, with D possibly matching TRBD1 (6 bases). The CDR3 extends over 15 amino acids. V was shortened by 5 bases and J by 6 bases, with 17 bases between the two germline ends. Germline lookup yields CDR1 SEHNR and CDR2 FQNEAQ (reference sequence). In nucleotides, the CDR3 is TGTGCCAGCAGCCCACTGGACAGAGAGGGTCAGCCCCAGCATTTT. This gives the protein CASSPLDREGQPQHF.

This clonotype was seen a few times. The CDR3 here is CASSQRPGEETQYF. Here the CDR3 DNA reads TGTGCCAGCAGCCAACGGCCAGGGGAAGAGACCCAGTACTTC. The chain is built from TRBV7-3 and TRBJ2-5, with D perhaps matching TRBD1 (6 bases). The V gene lost 5 bases and the J gene lost 3 bases, with 13 bases spanning the gap. Germline CDR1 SGHTA, CDR2 FQGTGA. CDR3 size: 14 residues.

The V gene is TRBV25-1, the J gene TRBJ1-1; D is perhaps TRBD1 (6 bases). There are 13 residues in the CDR3. Trimming stripped 0 bases from V and 9 bases from J, with 11 bases between. Germline CDR1 MGHDK, CDR2 SYGVNS. The CDR3, as DNA: TGTGCCAGCAGTGAATATGGGGGCGCTCAAGCTTTCTTT. Translating gives CASSEYGGAQAFF.

The CDR3 reads CASSWDDRASYEQYF. As DNA, the CDR3 is TGTGCCAGCAGCTGGGATGACAGGGCCTCCTACGAGCAGTACTTC. The rearrangement joins TRBV5-6 to TRBJ2-7; 7 positions match TRBD1. The V segment lost 3 bases and the J segment 0 bases; nucleotides outside the gene matches: 6. CDR3 length equals 15 residues. Per the germline V gene, CDR1 is SGHDT and CDR2 is YYEEEE.

This clonotype was seen more than once but under ten times. V usage is TRBV19 and J usage is TRBJ2-6; D not certain. V gave up 3 bases and J gave up 0 bases, with 6 bases separating them. The CDR3 has 15 amino acids. CDR1 is LNHDA, CDR2 SQIVND, per germline (reference sequence). DNA of the CDR3: TGTGCCAGTAGTATCCCATACTCTGGGGCCAACGTCCTGACTTTC. As protein: CASSIPYSGANVLTF.

There are a few counts of this clonotype. The rearrangement links TRBV5-1 to TRBJ2-1; TRBD2 aligns across 12 bases. This CDR3 is 14 amino acids long. The V gene end was trimmed by 0 bases and the J gene end by 15 bases; junction bases not matched to a gene: 7. The V gene's germline CDR1 is SGHRS and CDR2 YFSETQ. The CDR3 coding sequence is TGCGCCAGCAGCTTGGAACTAGCGGGGGGCCAGGGGTTCTTC. This gives the protein CASSLELAGGQGFF.

The table lists this clonotype with a count of one. The rearrangement joins TRBV6-2 or TRBV6-3 to TRBJ1-4, with a possible D match to TRBD1 (5 bases). V lost 6 bases to trimming and J lost 6 bases, with 17 bases between them. Per germline, CDR1 MNHEY and CDR2 SVGEGT. The CDR3 spans 15 residues. In nucleotides, the CDR3 is TGTGCCAGCAGCTATCGGCGGGGCGACGATGAAAAACTGTTTTTT. Translation: CASSYRRGDDEKLFF.

For this clonotype: Possible read error: a much larger clone is one base away. The genes are TRBV25-1 and TRBJ2-7; the match to TRBD1 covers 7 bases. Germline assignment: CDR1 MGHDK and CDR2 SYGVNS. The CDR3 extends over 11 amino acids. CDR3 nucleotide sequence: TGTGCCGGCAGACAGGGCTACGAGCAGTACTTC. Encoded protein: CAGRQGYEQYF.

CDR3 in amino acids: CASKTRTGKQETQYF. CDR3 DNA sequence: TGTGCCAGCAAGACGAGGACAGGGAAACAAGAGACCCAGTACTTC. The rearrangement links TRBV6-2 or TRBV6-3 to TRBJ2-5; 8 bases align to TRBD1. Trimming took 7 bases from V and 2 from J; bases not matched to a gene: 9. CDR1 is MNHEY, CDR2 SVGEGT, per germline. The CDR3 runs 15 residues.

This chain links TRBV6-2 or TRBV6-3 with TRBJ2-7; 12 bases map to TRBD2. CDR3 size: 15 residues. The germline gives CDR1 MNHEY, CDR2 SVGEGT. V shed 6 bases and J 5 bases; nucleotides not matched to a gene: 8. The CDR3 DNA reads TGTGCCAGCAGCCGACGGACTAGCGGGGAAGACGAGCAGTACTTC. Protein: CASSRRTSGEDEQYF.

The rearrangement joins TRBV7-8 to TRBJ2-1; no reliable D call. This CDR3 is built from 15 residues. Trimming left V 3 bases short and J 3 bases short, with 12 bases between. The germline V gene has CDR1 SGHVS and CDR2 FQNEAQ. The CDR3 coding sequence is TGTGCCAGCAGCTTTTTATTAAGCGACTACAATGAGCAGTTCTTC. It yields the protein CASSFLLSDYNEQFF.

The V and J genes are TRBV2 and TRBJ2-7; 8 nucleotides agree with TRBD2. The CDR3 is 18 amino acids. CDR1 is SNHLY, CDR2 FYNNEI, per germline. V lost 1 base and J lost 7; bases outside the gene matches: 18. CDR3 amino acids: CASSEGAGMAGGLNEQYF. The CDR3 nucleotides are TGTGCCAGCAGTGAAGGGGCGGGAATGGCGGGGGGACTCAATGAGCAGTACTTC.

This chain uses TRBV6-1 with TRBJ1-5; possible D gene TRBD1, 6 bases. CDR3 size: 13 residues. The germline CDR1 and CDR2 sequences are MNHNS and SASEGT. V lost 3 bases, J lost 7 bases, and 10 bases lay in between. The CDR3 region is CASSDRGVQPQHF. For the CDR3, the DNA is TGTGCCAGCAGTGACAGGGGAGTCCAGCCCCAGCATTTT.

CDR3 bases: TGCGCCAGCAGCCAAGATCTCCTAGTAGGGTTTGGCACAGATACGCAGTATTTT. Residues: CASSQDLLVGFGTDTQYF. This chain links TRBV4-3 with TRBJ2-3; D is unclear. CDR1 and CDR2 (germline): LGHNA, YSLEER. The CDR3 is 18 residues long. The V gene lost 0 bases and the J gene lost 1 base, with 17 bases spanning the gap.

Note on this clonotype: This may be a read error, as it is one base from a much larger clone. The chain uses TRBV12-3 or TRBV12-4 and TRBJ2-4; weak D call: TRBD1 (5 bases). The end of the DNA is better explained by TRBJ2-7, so the J call may be wrong. The CDR3 runs to 14 residues. CDR3 region: CASRGWTNRYEQYF. The CDR3 coding sequence is TGTGCCAGCAGAGGTTGGACAAACCGCTACGAGCAGTACTTC.

This clonotype appeared a few times. The V gene is TRBV7-3, the J gene TRBJ2-7; possible D gene TRBD1, 6 bases. V was trimmed by 5 bases and J by 5 bases, leaving 19 bases between them. Germline V gene data show CDR1 as SGHTA and CDR2 as FQGTGA. This CDR3 region has 15 residues. CDR3 coding DNA: TGTGCCAGCAGCCTAATTCCGGGCGGACAGAACGAGCAGTACTTC. Its translation is CASSLIPGGQNEQYF.

The V and J genes are TRBV2 and TRBJ2-3; possible D gene TRBD2, 6 bases. Trimming shortened V by 1 base and J by 14 bases, and 10 bases separated the two germline ends. CDR1 is SNHLY and CDR2 is FYNNEI in the germline V gene. The CDR3 consists of 11 residues. CDR3 sequence: CASSEGGTPYF. CDR3 in DNA: TGTGCCAGCAGTGAAGGTGGGACTCCGTATTTT.

As concerns this clonotype: A read error may account for a junction end that differs from germline. CDR3 bases: TGTGCCGTCAGTCCGGGGGATACGCAGTATTTT. Translated, it gives CAVSPGDTQYF. The chain links TRBV10-3 to TRBJ2-3; a weak D match, TRBD2 (5 bases). The CDR3 covers 11 residues. CDR1 and CDR2 from the germline V gene are ENHRY and SYGVKD.

At least ten counts were recorded for this clonotype. V usage is TRBV7-9 and J usage is TRBJ1-2; 8 nucleotides line up with TRBD1. CDR1 SEHNR and CDR2 FQNEAQ come from the germline V gene (reference sequence). CDR3 length: 12 amino acids. V lost 5 bases to trimming and J lost 8 bases; unmatched junction nucleotides: 4. The DNA for the CDR3 is TGTGCCAGCAGCCCAGGGGGCGGCGGCTACACCTTC. Amino acid sequence: CASSPGGGGYTF.